This T cell receptor (beta chain) came from a study of blood T cell repertoires in COVID-19. Study summary: Italy, Spain and the United States were the sources of the convalescent and acute COVID-19 samples. Sources were T cells, B-cell-depleted T cells, or PBMCs; the material itself was cDNA or gDNA.

In the study's own analysis: The assay estimated nucleated cells by amplifying reference gene primers. Measured with immunoSEQ multiplex PCR; TCRdb has only the in-frame clones, and not every one. V and J calls and clone size are given by that table; D and trimming were obtained from the DNA. This table holds about 76,000 clones, 75% to 90% found once. The CDR3 loop spans 17 amino acids. Germline assignment: CDR1 LNHDA and CDR2 SQIVND (reference sequence). V was clipped by 3 bases and J by 3 bases; unmatched bases: 6. The sequenced sample was peripheral blood. The chain links TRBV19 to TRBJ2-4, with 12 nucleotides matching TRBD2. This receptor was obtained from a human donor in a cohort sampled during active COVID-19. CDR3 sequence: CASSIVLAGGVKNIQYF. CDR3 nucleotide sequence: TGTGCCAGTAGTATCGTACTAGCGGGGGGTGTCAAAAACATTCAGTACTTC. The full variable domain, with the rest looked up from reference TRBV19 and TRBJ2-4, is DGGITQSPKYLFRKEGQNVTLSCEQNLNHDAMYWYRQDPGQGLRLIYYSQIVNDFQKGDIAEGYSVSREKKESFPLTVTSAQKNPTAFYLCASSIVLAGGVKNIQYFGAGTRLSVL.